Below, 24 T cell receptor beta chains from the same sample are listed, as sequenced in a study of cytotoxic CD8 clonotypes in ibrutinib-treated CLL. Sequencing used immunoSEQ multiplex PCR; TCRdb keeps in-frame clones, though not all of them. This table holds approximately 300,000 clones, roughly 79% found once. Sequencing used PBMCs, obtained before ibrutinib treatment. These receptor sequences come from a human donor with chronic lymphocytic leukemia.

The rearrangement joins TRBV30 to TRBJ1-3; 7 nucleotides agree with TRBD1. Trimming took 2 bases from V and 8 from J; bases not matched to a gene: 3. The CDR3 has 12 residues. The germline V gene encodes CDR1 GTSNPN and CDR2 SVGIG (reference sequence). Written as DNA, the CDR3 is TGTGCCTGGAGTACCAGGGGGGACACCATATATTTT. Amino acids: CAWSTRGDTIYF. Full variable domain (missing parts from reference TRBV30 and TRBJ1-3): SQTIHQWPATLVQPVGSPLSLECTVEGTSNPNLYWYRQAAGRGLQLLFYSVGIGQISSEVPQNLSASRPQDRQFILSSKKLLLSDSGFYLCAWSTRGDTIYFGEGSWLTVV.

The chain uses TRBV7-9 and TRBJ2-2; D remains ambiguous. The CDR3 sequence is 13 residues long. CDR1 and CDR2 (germline): SEHNR, FQNEAQ (reference sequence). The V and J ends lost 3 bases and 8 bases respectively, with 10 bases between them. The DNA for the CDR3 is TGTGCCAGCAGCTTCGGCTTTAGGGGGGAGCTGTTTTTT. Translation gives CASSFGFRGELFF.

The rearrangement links TRBV15 to TRBJ1-2; perhaps TRBD1 as D (5 bases). V lost 8 bases, J lost 4 bases, and 11 bases lay in between. The length of the CDR3 is 12 residues. In germline, CDR1 is LNHNV, CDR2 YYDKDF (reference sequence). Here the CDR3 reads CATGGSSYGYTF. Written as DNA, the CDR3 is TGTGCCACCGGGGGGTCCAGCTATGGCTACACCTTC. Drawing the rest from reference TRBV15 and TRBJ1-2, the complete variable domain is DAMVIQNPRYQVTQFGKPVTLSCSQTLNHNVMYWYQQKSSQAPKLLFHYYDKDFNNEADTPDNFQSRRPNTSFCFLDIRSPGLGDTAMYLCATGGSSYGYTFGSGTRLTVV.

V and J are TRBV10-3 and TRBJ1-1; D unresolved. CDR1 and CDR2 (germline): ENHRY, SYGVKD. Trimming stripped 10 bases from V and 2 bases from J, with 14 bases between. CDR3 length equals 13 residues. CDR3 sequence: CATTRQDNTEAFF. DNA for the CDR3: TGTGCCACTACAAGGCAGGATAACACTGAAGCTTTCTTT.

Only one count was recorded for this clone. V is TRBV6-6 and J is TRBJ2-7; unclear D gene. The length of the CDR3 is 16 residues. The V end lost 7 bases, the J end lost 3 bases, and 22 bases lay between the germline ends. The germline gives CDR1 MNHNY, CDR2 SVGAGI (reference sequence). In DNA form, the CDR3 reads TGTGCCAGCACTATAACCACGGCAGGAAAGATCTACGAGCAGTACTTC. Translating gives CASTITTAGKIYEQYF.

CDR3: CASSELPSGNTIYF. Written as DNA, the CDR3 is TGTGCCAGCAGTGAATTGCCATCTGGAAACACCATATATTTT. J is TRBJ1-3 and V is TRBV6-1; D is undetermined. Germline CDR1 is MNHNS and CDR2 is SASEGT. This CDR3 spans 14 amino acids. V was clipped by 2 bases and J by 1 base, with 6 bases between them.

The rearrangement links TRBV27 to TRBJ2-2; D not resolved. In germline, CDR1 is MNHEY, CDR2 SMNVEV (reference sequence). CDR3 length equals 13 residues. CDR3: CAVSPRYTGELFF. The DNA of the CDR3 is TGTGCAGTCAGTCCCCGATACACCGGGGAGCTGTTTTTT.

The rearrangement joins TRBV5-5 to TRBJ1-4; TRBD1 matches at 8 bases. V was pared by 0 bases and J by 0 bases, with 4 bases of the junction left unmatched. Per the germline V gene, CDR1 is SGHKS and CDR2 is YYEKEE (reference sequence). This CDR3 has 17 residues. CDR3 amino acids: CASSLVPGQATNEKLFF. In DNA form, the CDR3 reads TGTGCCAGCAGCTTGGTCCCGGGACAGGCAACTAATGAAAAACTGTTTTTT.

The V gene is TRBV4-2, the J gene TRBJ2-7, with 10 nucleotides matching TRBD2. CDR1 is LGHNA and CDR2 is YNFKEQ in the germline V gene. This CDR3 comprises 16 residues. Trimming cost V 3 bases and J 1 base; bases outside gene matches: 6. CDR3 in DNA: TGTGCCAGCAGCCATGGGACTAGCGCCCGATCCTACGAGCAGTACTTC. Its protein product is CASSHGTSARSYEQYF.

This rearrangement joins TRBV6-5 to TRBJ1-2; a weak D match, TRBD1 (5 bases). V was clipped by 0 bases and J by 8 bases, with 10 bases between them. Germline V CDR1 and CDR2: MNHEY, SVGAGI. This CDR3 has 13 residues. The CDR3 region is CASSYSTGHGYTF. CDR3 bases: TGTGCCAGCAGTTACTCGACGGGGCACGGCTACACCTTC.

The chain is built from TRBV28 and TRBJ1-1; possibly TRBD1 for D (6 bases). V lost 2 bases, J lost 6 bases, and 19 bases lay in between. The CDR3 is made up of 16 amino acids. Germline values: CDR1 MDHEN, CDR2 SYDVKM. The CDR3 sequence is CASSLGGAPGVAEAFF. The CDR3 DNA is TGTGCCAGCAGTTTAGGGGGGGCCCCAGGGGTCGCTGAAGCTTTCTTT. The full variable domain, in which reference TRBV28 and TRBJ1-1 provide the parts outside the CDR3, is DVKVTQSSRYLVKRTGEKVFLECVQDMDHENMFWYRQDPGLGLRLIYFSYDVKMKEKGDIPEGYSVSREKKERFSLILESASTNQTSMYLCASSLGGAPGVAEAFFGQGTRLTVV.

The chain couples TRBV7-9 to TRBJ1-4; a possible D gene is TRBD1 (5 bases). Germline V gene lookup returns CDR1 SEHNR and CDR2 FQNEAQ (reference sequence). This CDR3 has 15 residues. V was cut by 1 base and J by 5 bases, with 11 bases left in between. The CDR3 nucleotides are TGTGCCAGCAGCTTAGAGGGGATCCAAAATGAAAAACTGTTTTTT. As protein: CASSLEGIQNEKLFF.

This chain uses TRBV5-6 with TRBJ1-2; 7 positions match TRBD1. Germline CDR1 and CDR2: SGHDT and YYEEEE. CDR3 length: 17 residues. After removal of 4 bases from V and 3 bases from J, the junction contained 15 bases not matched to a gene. The CDR3 sequence: CASSLRQGPVVDYGYTF. CDR3 nucleotides: TGTGCCAGCAGCCTCCGACAGGGACCTGTAGTGGACTATGGCTACACCTTC.

The chain links TRBV28 to TRBJ1-4; the match to TRBD1 covers 8 bases. Trimming took 4 bases from V and 8 from J; bases not matched to a gene: 9. This CDR3 spans 15 amino acids. CDR1 is MDHEN, CDR2 SYDVKM, per germline. This CDR3 reads CASSYPGQGGEKLFF. The CDR3 region has the DNA TGTGCCAGCAGTTACCCTGGACAGGGAGGAGAAAAACTGTTTTTT.

The V gene is TRBV29-1, the J gene TRBJ2-2; 8 nucleotides align to TRBD1. V was pared by 6 bases and J by 1 base, with 1 base of the junction left unmatched. The germline V gene encodes CDR1 SQVTM and CDR2 ANQGSEA. CDR3 size: 13 residues. CDR3 in amino acids: CSVGTGNTGELFF. In DNA form, the CDR3 reads TGCAGCGTAGGGACAGGGAACACCGGGGAGCTGTTTTTT.

This chain uses TRBV4-2 with TRBJ2-2; 10 nucleotides agree with TRBD2. The CDR3 covers 19 residues. After removal of 0 bases from V and 8 bases from J, the junction contained 15 bases not matched to a gene. Per germline, CDR1 LGHNA and CDR2 YNFKEQ. DNA of the CDR3: TGTGCCAGCAGCCAAGATCTTTTTGCACTAGCGGGACTATCGGGGGAGCTGTTTTTT. Translating gives CASSQDLFALAGLSGELFF.

The rearrangement uses TRBV7-2 and TRBJ2-1; 8 positions match TRBD2. Germline trimming cut 8 bases from V and 4 bases from J; bases unmatched to any gene: 7. The CDR3 loop spans 14 amino acids. Germline CDR1 reads SGHTA; CDR2 reads FQGNSA. The CDR3 spells CASSRLAGYNEQFF. DNA of the CDR3: TGTGCCAGCTCCCGTTTAGCGGGATACAATGAGCAGTTCTTC.

This chain connects TRBV11-2 to TRBJ1-2; D is undetermined. Germline-derived CDR1 and CDR2 are SGHAT and FQNNGV. Trimming left V 0 bases short and J 6 bases short, with 17 bases between. The CDR3 spans 16 residues. The CDR3 here is CASSLDLFEGYDGYTF. The CDR3 nucleotides are TGTGCCAGCAGCTTAGATCTTTTTGAGGGATATGATGGCTACACCTTC.

The table lists this clone with a few counts. The CDR3, as DNA: TGTGCCAGCAGGAAAGGGACCATGTCCTACAATGAGCAGTTCTTC. Its translation is CASRKGTMSYNEQFF. The chain uses TRBV6-5 and TRBJ2-1; D may match TRBD1 or TRBD2 (5 bases each). V was pared by 6 bases and J by 1 base, with 13 bases between. Germline CDR1 and CDR2: MNHEY and SVGAGI. This CDR3 comprises 15 residues.

The CDR3 sequence: CASSLRTSNEKLFF. CDR3 nucleotide sequence: TGTGCCAGCAGCTTACGGACCTCTAATGAAAAACTGTTTTTT. This chain links TRBV5-6 with TRBJ1-4; D is ambiguous. Trimming pared 2 bases from V and 3 bases from J, leaving 8 bases between. Looked up from germline, CDR1 is SGHDT and CDR2 is YYEEEE. This CDR3 contains 14 residues. Full variable domain (remainder filled in from reference TRBV5-6 and TRBJ1-4): DAGVTQSPTHLIKTRGQQVTLRCSPKSGHDTVSWYQQALGQGPQFIFQYYEEEERQRGNFPDRFSGHQFPNYSSELNVNALLLGDSALYLCASSLRTSNEKLFFGSGTQLSVL.

The chain recombines TRBV2 with TRBJ2-1, with 7 bases aligning to TRBD2. Germline V gene sequence: CDR1 SNHLY, CDR2 FYNNEI. The J segment lost 2 bases and the V segment lost 4 bases, leaving 5 bases of the junction unmatched. CDR3 length: 15 residues. The CDR3 loop reads CASSASGGAYNEQFF. The CDR3 DNA follows: TGTGCCAGCAGTGCTAGCGGCGGCGCCTACAATGAGCAGTTCTTC.

In this sample, this clone turned up once. V is TRBV29-1 and J is TRBJ2-3, with 9 nucleotides matching TRBD1. CDR1 SQVTM and CDR2 ANQGSEA come from the germline V gene. The V segment lost 5 bases and the J segment 7 bases; nucleotides outside the gene matches: 10. The CDR3 has 14 residues. CDR3 nucleotide sequence: TGCAGCGTTCTGGGACAGGGTCGTTTTTATACGCAGTATTTT. Translated, it gives CSVLGQGRFYTQYF.

The chain couples TRBV12-5 to TRBJ2-7; 7 nucleotides match TRBD2. The V segment lost 3 bases and the J segment 5 bases; nucleotides outside the gene matches: 7. The CDR3 sequence is 14 residues long. From germline, CDR1 is LGHNT and CDR2 FRNRAP. CDR3 loop: CASGLIAGVNEQYF. The CDR3 nucleotides are TGTGCTAGTGGTTTAATCGCGGGAGTTAACGAGCAGTACTTC.

The sample holds a few counts of this clone. This chain joins TRBV4-3 and TRBJ2-4; TRBD2 matches 7 bases. V shed 1 base and J 0 bases; nucleotides not matched to a gene: 12. The CDR3 totals 19 residues. The germline V gene has CDR1 LGHNA and CDR2 YSLEER. The CDR3 nucleotides are TGCGCCAGCAGCCAAGGCGTATCTTGGTCGGGAGGAGCCAAAAACATTCAGTACTTC. Translation: CASSQGVSWSGGAKNIQYF.